The 8 T cell receptor beta chains below all came from one sample that was sequenced in a study of cytomegalovirus exposure and HLA in healthy donors. The PCR ran on 60 Vbeta and 13 Jbeta primers. The protocol was immunoSEQ multiplex PCR, while the TCRdb copy is restricted to in-frame clones and leaves out a portion. The sample has tens of thousands of clones, roughly 60% seen once. The sequenced sample consisted of PBMCs. These receptors all come from a man aged 45-65 years in good health and CMV-seropositive.

This clone occurred once. The chain carries TRBV6-5 and TRBJ1-3; no definite D call. This CDR3 comprises 15 residues. V shed 6 bases and J shed 2 bases, with 14 bases lying between them. Per the germline V gene, CDR1 is MNHEY and CDR2 is SVGAGI. The CDR3 region has the DNA TGTGCCAGCAGGGCAGGATTATCGGCTGGAAACACCATATATTTT. This gives the protein CASRAGLSAGNTIYF.

This chain links TRBV29-1 with TRBJ1-2; TRBD1 agrees at 7 bases. Germline CDR1 and CDR2: SQVTM and ANQGSEA. This CDR3 region has 14 residues. With 6 bases clipped from V and 6 bases from J, the junction kept 13 bases outside the gene matches. CDR3 residues: CSVVRTGGLNGYTF. CDR3 in DNA: TGCAGCGTGGTCAGGACAGGTGGATTAAATGGCTACACCTTC.

The CDR3 region is CASSSGLGYEQYF. DNA of the CDR3: TGTGCCAGCAGCTCTGGACTCGGCTACGAGCAGTACTTC. The chain has TRBV7-3 and TRBJ2-7, with a tentative D call TRBD2 (5 bases). Germline values: CDR1 SGHTA, CDR2 FQGTGA. This CDR3 comprises 13 residues. V lost 4 bases to trimming and J lost 3 bases, with 10 bases between them.

A few counts support this clone. This rearrangement joins TRBV5-5 to TRBJ2-7; D gene ambiguous. Germline V lookup: CDR1 SGHKS, CDR2 YYEKEE (reference sequence). This CDR3 is 11 amino acids long. V lost 1 base, J lost 6 bases, and 5 bases lay in between. The CDR3 protein is CASSLSGEQYF. In nucleotides, the CDR3 is TGTGCCAGCAGCTTGTCCGGCGAGCAGTACTTC. Full variable domain (rest looked up from reference TRBV5-5 and TRBJ2-7): DAGVTQSPTHLIKTRGQQVTLRCSPISGHKSVSWYQQVLGQGPQFIFQYYEKEERGRGNFPDRFSARQFPNYSSELNVNALLLGDSALYLCASSLSGEQYFGPGTRLTVT.

J is TRBJ2-1 and V is TRBV2; 7 nucleotides line up with TRBD1. CDR3 length: 12 residues. The ends lost 4 bases at V and 9 bases at J; junction bases unmatched: 3. Germline CDR1 and CDR2: SNHLY and FYNNEI. The CDR3 DNA is TGTGCCAGCAGTGGCCCAGGGGGTGAGCAGTTCTTC. It specifies CASSGPGGEQFF.

The rearrangement uses TRBV4-1 and TRBJ1-4, with D uncertain. Germline V gives CDR1 MGHRA, CDR2 YSYEKL. Trimming removed 2 bases from V and 3 bases from J, with 10 bases in between. The CDR3 has 15 residues. DNA of the CDR3: TGCGCCAGCAGCCAATGGGAGTTTTCTAATGAAAAACTGTTTTTT. This gives the protein CASSQWEFSNEKLFF.

This chain joins TRBV19 and TRBJ2-7; D not certain. Germline V lookup: CDR1 LNHDA, CDR2 SQIVND (reference sequence). The CDR3 runs to 13 residues. V was cut by 6 bases and J by 1 base, with 10 bases left in between. The CDR3 region is CASSSAGSYEQYF. The DNA for the CDR3 is TGTGCCAGTAGCTCGGCAGGATCCTACGAGCAGTACTTC.

The CDR3 DNA reads as TGCGCCAGCAGCCCCGGGCAGACTACTGGCTCCTACGAGCAGTACTTC. Protein product: CASSPGQTTGSYEQYF. J is TRBJ2-7 and V is TRBV5-1; possible D gene TRBD2, 5 bases. Germline assignment: CDR1 SGHRS and CDR2 YFSETQ. V lost 4 bases and J 0 bases, leaving 17 bases between the germline ends. The CDR3 contains 16 residues.